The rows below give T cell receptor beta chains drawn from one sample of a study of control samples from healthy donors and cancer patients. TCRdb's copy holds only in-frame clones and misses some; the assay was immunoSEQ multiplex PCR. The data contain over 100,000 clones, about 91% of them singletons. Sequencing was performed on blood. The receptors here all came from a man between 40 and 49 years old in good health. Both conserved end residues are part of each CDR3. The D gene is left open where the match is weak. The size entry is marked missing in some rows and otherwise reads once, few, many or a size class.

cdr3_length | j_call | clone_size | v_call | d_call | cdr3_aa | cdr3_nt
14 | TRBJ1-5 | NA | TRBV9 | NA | CASSATPIGQPQHF | TGTGCCAGCAGCGCCACCCCTATCGGACAGCCCCAGCATTTT
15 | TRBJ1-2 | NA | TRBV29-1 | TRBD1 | CSVEDWDRGDYGYTF | TGCAGCGTTGAAGATTGGGACAGGGGGGACTATGGCTACACCTTC
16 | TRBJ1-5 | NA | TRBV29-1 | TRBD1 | CSVSSGTAYSNQPQHF | TGCAGCGTATCCTCAGGGACAGCCTATAGCAATCAGCCCCAGCATTTT
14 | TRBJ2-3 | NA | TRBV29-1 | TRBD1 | CSVPDRVRTDTQYF | TGCAGCGTTCCGGACAGGGTCAGGACAGATACGCAGTATTTT
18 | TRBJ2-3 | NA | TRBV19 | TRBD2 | CASSTKGTSGGVSDTQYF | TGTGCCAGTAGTACGAAAGGGACTAGCGGGGGTGTGTCAGATACGCAGTATTTT
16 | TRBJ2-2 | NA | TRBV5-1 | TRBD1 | CASSPWTGLGTGELFF | TGCGCCAGCAGCCCCTGGACAGGGCTGGGCACCGGGGAGCTGTTTTTT
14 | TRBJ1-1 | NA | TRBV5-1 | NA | CASSLGGMNTEAFF | TGCGCCAGCAGCTTGGGGGGTATGAACACTGAAGCTTTCTTT
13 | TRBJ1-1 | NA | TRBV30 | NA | CAWSQGMNTEAFF | TGTGCCTGGAGTCAAGGGATGAACACTGAAGCTTTCTTT
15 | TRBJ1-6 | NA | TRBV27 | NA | CASSLSWGVNSPLHF | TGTGCCAGCAGTTTATCGTGGGGGGTTAATTCACCCCTCCACTTT
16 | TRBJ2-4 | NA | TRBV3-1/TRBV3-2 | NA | CASSQLSGNGKNIQYF | TGTGCCAGCAGCCAATTATCCGGGAACGGCAAAAACATTCAGTACTTC
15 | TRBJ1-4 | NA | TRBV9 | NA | CASSSHGGTNEKLFF | TGTGCCAGCAGCAGTCACGGAGGAACTAATGAAAAACTGTTTTTT
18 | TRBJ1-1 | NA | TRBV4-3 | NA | CASSQDEMSRGPDTEAFF | TGCGCCAGCAGCCAAGATGAAATGAGTAGGGGTCCAGACACTGAAGCTTTCTTT
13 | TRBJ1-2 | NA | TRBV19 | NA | CASSIEQGYGYTF | TGTGCCAGTAGTATCGAGCAGGGTTATGGCTACACCTTC
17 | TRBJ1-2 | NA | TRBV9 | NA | CASSKTGTPFLAYGYTF | TGTGCCAGCAGCAAGACCGGGACACCGTTTCTCGCCTATGGCTACACCTTC
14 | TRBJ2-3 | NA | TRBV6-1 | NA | CASSERRHTDTQYF | TGTGCCAGCAGTGAAAGGAGACACACAGATACGCAGTATTTT
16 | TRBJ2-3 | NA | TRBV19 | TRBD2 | CASSIRAGVTTDTQYF | TGTGCCAGTAGTATAAGAGCGGGGGTTACCACAGATACGCAGTATTTT
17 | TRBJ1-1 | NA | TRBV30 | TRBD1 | CAWSVSFGQGDESEAFF | TGTGCCTGGAGTGTGTCTTTCGGGCAGGGGGACGAGTCTGAAGCTTTCTTT
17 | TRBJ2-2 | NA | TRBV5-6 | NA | CASSQGIGAWGAGELFF | TGTGCCAGCAGCCAAGGGATAGGGGCCTGGGGCGCCGGGGAGCTGTTTTTT
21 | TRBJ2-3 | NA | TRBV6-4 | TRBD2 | CASSDPLPPVLAGAPTDTQYF | TGTGCCAGCAGTGACCCCCTACCTCCCGTACTAGCGGGGGCCCCCACAGATACGCAGTATTTT
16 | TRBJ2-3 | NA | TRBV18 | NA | CASSPPSRGSMDTQYF | TGTGCCAGCTCACCCCCGTCCAGGGGAAGTATGGATACGCAGTATTTT
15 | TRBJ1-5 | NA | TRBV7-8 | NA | CASSLSGNSNQPQHF | TGTGCCAGCAGCTTATCCGGGAATAGCAATCAGCCCCAGCATTTT
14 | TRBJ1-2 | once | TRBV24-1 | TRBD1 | CATSDRDRGRGYTF | TGTGCCACCAGTGATCGGGACAGGGGTCGTGGCTACACCTTC